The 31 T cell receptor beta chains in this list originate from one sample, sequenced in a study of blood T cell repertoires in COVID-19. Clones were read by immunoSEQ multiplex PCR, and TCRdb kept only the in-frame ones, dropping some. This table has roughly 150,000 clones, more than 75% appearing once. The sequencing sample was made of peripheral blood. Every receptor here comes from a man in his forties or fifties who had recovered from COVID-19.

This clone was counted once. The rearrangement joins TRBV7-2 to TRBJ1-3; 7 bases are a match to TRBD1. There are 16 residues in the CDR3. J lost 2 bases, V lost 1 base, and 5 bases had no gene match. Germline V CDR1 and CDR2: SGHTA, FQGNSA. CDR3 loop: CASSLGAGGTGNTIYF. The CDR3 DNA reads TGTGCCAGCAGCTTAGGGGCAGGGGGTACTGGAAACACCATATATTTT.

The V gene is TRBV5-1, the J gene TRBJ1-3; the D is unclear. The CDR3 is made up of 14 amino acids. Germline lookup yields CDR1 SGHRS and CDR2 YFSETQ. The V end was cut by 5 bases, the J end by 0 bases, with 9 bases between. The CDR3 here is CASSNSLSGNTIYF. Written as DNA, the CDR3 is TGCGCCAGCAGTAACAGCCTCTCTGGAAACACCATATATTTT.

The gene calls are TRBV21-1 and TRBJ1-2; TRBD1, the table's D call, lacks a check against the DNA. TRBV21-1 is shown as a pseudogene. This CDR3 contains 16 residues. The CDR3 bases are TGTGCCAGCAGCAAAGCCGGGACAGGGGGATACTATGGCTACACCTTC. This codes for CASSKAGTGGYYGYTF.

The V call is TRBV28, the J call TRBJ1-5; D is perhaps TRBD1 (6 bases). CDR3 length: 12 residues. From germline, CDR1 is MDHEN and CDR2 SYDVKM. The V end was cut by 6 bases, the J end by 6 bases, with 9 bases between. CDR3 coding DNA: TGTGCCAGCAGCCCGGACAGTCAGCCCCAGCATTTT. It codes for CASSPDSQPQHF.

DNA of the CDR3: TGCGCCAGCAGCTTTGACAGGGCAAGCAACGAGCAGTACTTC. Translated, it gives CASSFDRASNEQYF. The chain carries TRBV5-1 and TRBJ2-7; 7 bases map to TRBD1. The CDR3 totals 14 residues. The V segment lost 2 bases and the J segment 5 bases; nucleotides outside the gene matches: 7. Germline V gene lookup returns CDR1 SGHRS and CDR2 YFSETQ.

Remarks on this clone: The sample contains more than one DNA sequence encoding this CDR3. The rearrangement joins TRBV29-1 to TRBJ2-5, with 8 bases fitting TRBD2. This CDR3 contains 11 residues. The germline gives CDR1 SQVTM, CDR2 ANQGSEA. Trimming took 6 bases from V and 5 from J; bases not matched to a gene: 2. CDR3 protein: CSVSGGETQYF. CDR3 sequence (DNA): TGCAGCGTATCGGGGGGGGAGACCCAGTACTTC.

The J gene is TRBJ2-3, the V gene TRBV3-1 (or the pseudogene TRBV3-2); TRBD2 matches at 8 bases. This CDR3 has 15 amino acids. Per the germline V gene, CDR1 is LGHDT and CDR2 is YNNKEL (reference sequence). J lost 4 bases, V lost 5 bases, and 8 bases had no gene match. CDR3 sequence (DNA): TGTGCCAGCAGCTCCCGACTAGCGTCTTCAGATACGCAGTATTTT. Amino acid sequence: CASSSRLASSDTQYF.

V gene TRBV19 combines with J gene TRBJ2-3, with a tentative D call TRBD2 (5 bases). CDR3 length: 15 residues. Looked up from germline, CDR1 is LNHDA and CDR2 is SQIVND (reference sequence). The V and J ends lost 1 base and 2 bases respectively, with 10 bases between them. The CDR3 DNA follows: TGTGCCAGTAGTATAGGTAGCGTATTCACAGATACGCAGTATTTT. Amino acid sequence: CASSIGSVFTDTQYF.

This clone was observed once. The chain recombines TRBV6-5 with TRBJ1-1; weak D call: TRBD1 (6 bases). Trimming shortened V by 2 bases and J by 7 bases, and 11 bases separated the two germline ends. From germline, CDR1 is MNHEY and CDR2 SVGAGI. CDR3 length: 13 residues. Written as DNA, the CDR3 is TGTGCCAGCAGTTACAGAGGGGGTGATGAAGCTTTCTTT. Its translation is CASSYRGGDEAFF.

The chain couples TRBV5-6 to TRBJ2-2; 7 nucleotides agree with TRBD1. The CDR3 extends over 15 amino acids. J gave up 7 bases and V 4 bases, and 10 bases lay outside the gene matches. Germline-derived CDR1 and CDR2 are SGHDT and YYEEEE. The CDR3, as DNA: TGTGCCAGCAGCCTAAGCGGACAGGAGAGCGGGGAGCTGTTTTTT. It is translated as CASSLSGQESGELFF.

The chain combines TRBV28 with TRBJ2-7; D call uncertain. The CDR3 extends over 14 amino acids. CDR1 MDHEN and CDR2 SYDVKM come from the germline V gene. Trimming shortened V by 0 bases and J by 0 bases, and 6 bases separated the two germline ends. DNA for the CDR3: TGTGCCAGCAGTTTATGGTCAATCTCCTACGAGCAGTACTTC. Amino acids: CASSLWSISYEQYF.

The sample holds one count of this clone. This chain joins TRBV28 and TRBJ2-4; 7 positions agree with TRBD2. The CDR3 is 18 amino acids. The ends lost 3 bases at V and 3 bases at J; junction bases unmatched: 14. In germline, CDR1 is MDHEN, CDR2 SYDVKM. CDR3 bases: TGTGCCAGCAGTTTTCCCGGGGGGAGCAGTCTTGACAAAAACATTCAGTACTTC. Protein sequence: CASSFPGGSSLDKNIQYF.

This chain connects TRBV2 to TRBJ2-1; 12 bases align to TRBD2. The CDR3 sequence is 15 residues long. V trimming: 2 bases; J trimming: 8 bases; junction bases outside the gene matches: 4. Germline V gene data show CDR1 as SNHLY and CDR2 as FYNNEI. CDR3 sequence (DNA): TGTGCCAGCAGTGAACTGGCTAGCGGGAGGGATGAGCAGTTCTTC. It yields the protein CASSELASGRDEQFF. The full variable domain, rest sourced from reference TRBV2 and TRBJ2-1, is EPEVTQTPSHQVTQMGQEVILRCVPISNHLYFYWYRQILGQKVEFLVSFYNNEISEKSEIFDDQFSVERPDGSNFTLKIRSTKLEDSAMYFCASSELASGRDEQFFGPGTRLTVL.

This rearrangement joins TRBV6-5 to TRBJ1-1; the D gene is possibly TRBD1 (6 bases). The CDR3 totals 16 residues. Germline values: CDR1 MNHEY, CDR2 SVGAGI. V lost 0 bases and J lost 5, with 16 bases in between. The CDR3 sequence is CASSYSEGWQGTEAFF. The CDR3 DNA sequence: TGTGCCAGCAGTTACTCAGAGGGGTGGCAGGGGACTGAAGCTTTCTTT.

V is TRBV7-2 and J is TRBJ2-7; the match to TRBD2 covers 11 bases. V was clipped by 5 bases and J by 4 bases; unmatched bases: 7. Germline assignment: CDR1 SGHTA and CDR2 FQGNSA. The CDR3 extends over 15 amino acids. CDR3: CASSPRLAGKYEQYF. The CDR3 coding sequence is TGTGCCAGCAGCCCAAGACTAGCGGGAAAATACGAGCAGTACTTC. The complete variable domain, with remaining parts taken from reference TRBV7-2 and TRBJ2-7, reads GAGVSQSPSNKVTEKGKDVELRCDPISGHTALYWYRQSLGQGLEFLIYFQGNSAPDKSGLPSDRFSAERTGGSVSTLTIQRTQQEDSAVYLCASSPRLAGKYEQYFGPGTRLTVT.

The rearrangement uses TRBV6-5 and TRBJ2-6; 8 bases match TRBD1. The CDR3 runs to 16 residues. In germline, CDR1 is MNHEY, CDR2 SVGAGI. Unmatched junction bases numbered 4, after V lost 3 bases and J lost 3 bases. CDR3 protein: CASSYQGAVGANVLTF. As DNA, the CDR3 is TGTGCCAGCAGTTATCAGGGGGCGGTTGGGGCCAACGTCCTGACTTTC.

CDR3 coding DNA: TGTGCCAGCAGCCCAGGGGGCGGGCTATCTAATGAAAAACTGTTTTTT. The encoded protein is CASSPGGGLSNEKLFF. J is TRBJ1-4 and V is TRBV27, with 8 bases identical to TRBD1. The V and J ends lost 6 bases and 3 bases, in that order; junction bases with no gene match: 9. Germline assignment: CDR1 MNHEY and CDR2 SMNVEV (reference sequence). This CDR3 has 16 amino acids.

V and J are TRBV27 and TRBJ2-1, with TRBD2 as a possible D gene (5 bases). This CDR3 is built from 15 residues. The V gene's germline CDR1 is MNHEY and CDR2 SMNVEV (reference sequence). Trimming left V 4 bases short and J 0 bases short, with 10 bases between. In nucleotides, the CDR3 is TGTGCCAGCAGTTCGGACTCTCTCTCCTACAATGAGCAGTTCTTC. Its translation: CASSSDSLSYNEQFF.

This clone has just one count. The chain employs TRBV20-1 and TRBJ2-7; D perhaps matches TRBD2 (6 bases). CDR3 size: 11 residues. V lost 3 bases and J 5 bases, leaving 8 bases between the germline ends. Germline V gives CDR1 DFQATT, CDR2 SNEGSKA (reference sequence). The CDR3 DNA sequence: TGCAGTGCTAGGGAGGGCCACGAGCAGTACTTC. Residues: CSAREGHEQYF.

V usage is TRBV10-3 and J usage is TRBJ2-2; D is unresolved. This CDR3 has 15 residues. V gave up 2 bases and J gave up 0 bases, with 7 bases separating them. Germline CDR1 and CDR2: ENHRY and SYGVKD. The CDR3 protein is CAISEVGANTGELFF. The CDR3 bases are TGTGCCATCAGTGAGGTCGGTGCGAACACCGGGGAGCTGTTTTTT.

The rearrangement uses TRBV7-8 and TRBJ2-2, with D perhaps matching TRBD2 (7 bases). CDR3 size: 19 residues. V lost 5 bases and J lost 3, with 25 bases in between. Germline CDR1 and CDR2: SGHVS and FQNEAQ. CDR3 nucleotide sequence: TGTGCCAGCAGCCCCCGAAGAGGGAGGGGACAAATGGACACCGGGGAGCTGTTTTTT. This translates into CASSPRRGRGQMDTGELFF.

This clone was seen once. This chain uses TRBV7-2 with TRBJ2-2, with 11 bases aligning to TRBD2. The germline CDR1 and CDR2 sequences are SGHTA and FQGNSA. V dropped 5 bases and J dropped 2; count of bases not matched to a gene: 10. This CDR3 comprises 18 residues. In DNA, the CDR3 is TGTGCCAGCAGCACCACCGGGACTAGCGGACCAAACACCGGGGAGCTGTTTTTT. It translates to CASSTTGTSGPNTGELFF.

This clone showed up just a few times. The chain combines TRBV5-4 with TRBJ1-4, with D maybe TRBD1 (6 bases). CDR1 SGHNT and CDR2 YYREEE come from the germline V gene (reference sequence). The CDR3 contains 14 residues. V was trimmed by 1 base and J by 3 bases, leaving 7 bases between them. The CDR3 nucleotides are TGTGCCAGCAGCTTGACAGGGTCTAATGAAAAACTGTTTTTT. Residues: CASSLTGSNEKLFF.

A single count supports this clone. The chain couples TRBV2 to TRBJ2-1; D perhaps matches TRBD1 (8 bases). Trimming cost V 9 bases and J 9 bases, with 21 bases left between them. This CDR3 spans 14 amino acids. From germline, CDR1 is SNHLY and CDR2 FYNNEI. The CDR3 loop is CASSRQGRAGEQFF. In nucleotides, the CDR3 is TGTGCCAGTAGCCGACAGGGGAGGGCGGGTGAGCAGTTCTTC. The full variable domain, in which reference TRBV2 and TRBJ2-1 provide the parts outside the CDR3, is EPEVTQTPSHQVTQMGQEVILRCVPISNHLYFYWYRQILGQKVEFLVSFYNNEISEKSEIFDDQFSVERPDGSNFTLKIRSTKLEDSAMYFCASSRQGRAGEQFFGPGTRLTVL.

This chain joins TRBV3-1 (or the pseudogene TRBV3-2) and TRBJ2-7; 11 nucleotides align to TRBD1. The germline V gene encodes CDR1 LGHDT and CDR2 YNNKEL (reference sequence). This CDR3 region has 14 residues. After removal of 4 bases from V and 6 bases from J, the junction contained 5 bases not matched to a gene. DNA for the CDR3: TGTGCCAGCAGCCTAAGAGGACAGGGGGCCGAGCAGTACTTC. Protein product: CASSLRGQGAEQYF.

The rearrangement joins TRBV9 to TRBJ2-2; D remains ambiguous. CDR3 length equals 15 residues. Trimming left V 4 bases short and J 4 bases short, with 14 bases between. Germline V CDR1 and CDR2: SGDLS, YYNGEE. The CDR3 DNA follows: TGTGCCAGCAGCCCTAATCACGGTCCCACCGGGGAGCTGTTTTTT. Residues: CASSPNHGPTGELFF.

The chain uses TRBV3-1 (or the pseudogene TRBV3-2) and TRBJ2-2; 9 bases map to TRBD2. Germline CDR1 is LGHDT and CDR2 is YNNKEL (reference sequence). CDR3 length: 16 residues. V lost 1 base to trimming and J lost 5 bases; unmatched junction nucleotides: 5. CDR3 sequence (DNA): TGTGCCAGCAGCCAAGGCGGCGGGGGGGCAACCGGGGAGCTGTTTTTT. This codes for CASSQGGGGATGELFF.

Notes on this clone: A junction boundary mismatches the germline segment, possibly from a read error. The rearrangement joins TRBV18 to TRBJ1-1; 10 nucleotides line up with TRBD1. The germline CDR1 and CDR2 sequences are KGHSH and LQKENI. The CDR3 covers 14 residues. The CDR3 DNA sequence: TGTGCCAGCTCCCAGGGACAGGGGAACATTGAAGCTTTCTTT. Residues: CASSQGQGNIEAFF. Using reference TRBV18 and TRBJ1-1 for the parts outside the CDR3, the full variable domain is NAGVMQNPRHLVRRRGQEARLRCSPMKGHSHVYWYRQLPEEGLKFMVYLQKENIIDESGMPKERFSAEFPKEGPSILRIQQVVRGDSAAYFCASSQGQGNIEAFFGQGTRLTVV.

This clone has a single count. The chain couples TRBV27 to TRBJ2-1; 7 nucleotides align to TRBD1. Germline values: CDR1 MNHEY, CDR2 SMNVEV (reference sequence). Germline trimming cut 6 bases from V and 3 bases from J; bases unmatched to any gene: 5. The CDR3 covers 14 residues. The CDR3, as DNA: TGTGCCAGCAGCAGGGGGTCTATCTACAATGAGCAGTTCTTC. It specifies CASSRGSIYNEQFF.

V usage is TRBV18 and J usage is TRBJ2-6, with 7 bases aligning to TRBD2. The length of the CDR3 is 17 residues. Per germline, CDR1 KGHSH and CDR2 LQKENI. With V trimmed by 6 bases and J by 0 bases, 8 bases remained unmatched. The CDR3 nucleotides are TGTGCCAGCTCCCTTCGACGCGGGGGCTCTGGGGCCAACGTCCTGACTTTC. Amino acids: CASSLRRGGSGANVLTF.

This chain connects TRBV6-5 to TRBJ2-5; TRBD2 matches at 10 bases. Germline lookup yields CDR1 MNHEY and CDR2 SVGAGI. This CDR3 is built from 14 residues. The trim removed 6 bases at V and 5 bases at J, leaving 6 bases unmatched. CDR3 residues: CASRLAGAGETQYF. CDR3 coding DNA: TGTGCCAGCAGGCTAGCGGGAGCAGGGGAGACCCAGTACTTC.